This TCR beta chain comes out of a study of shared clonotypes between healthy human individuals. In the naive CD8 group, cells lacked CD45RO and were positively selected for CCR7, so terminally differentiated effector memory CD45RA+ cells were left out. Sequencing was performed with immunoSEQ multiplex PCR; in TCRdb, only in-frame clones are kept and a portion is missing. This table holds about 1.9 million clones, 80% to 95% found once. J was trimmed by 1 base and V by 1 base; bases with no gene match: 4. There are 15 residues in the CDR3. The germline V gene has CDR1 SGHVS and CDR2 FNYEAQ. The sequencing input was naive CD8+ T cells from PBMCs. This TCR came from a man younger than 35 in good health. Some clones in this sample may be carry-over from other donors' samples. The chain is built from TRBV7-6 and TRBJ2-7, with 7 bases that match TRBD1. The CDR3 loop reads CASSLEQGYSYEQYF. The CDR3 bases are TGTGCCAGCAGCTTAGAACAGGGGTATTCCTACGAGCAGTACTTC. The full variable domain, its missing parts supplied by reference TRBV7-6 and TRBJ2-7, is GAGVSQSPRYKVTKRGQDVALRCDPISGHVSLYWYRQALGQGPEFLTYFNYEAQQDKSGLPNDRFSAERPEGSISTLTIQRTEQRDSAMYRCASSLEQGYSYEQYFGPGTRLTVT.